This TCR beta chain was captured by sequencing in a study of patients with pleural tuberculosis. TCRdb ran MiXCR on the reads and lists one entry per CDR3 protein. Altogether tens of thousands of distinct CDR3 sequences are present, more than 15% being singletons, with the ten largest covering roughly 3.6%. This clonotype came up many times. Trimming pared 1 base from V and 0 bases from J, leaving 18 bases between. The CDR3 has 18 amino acids. Germline loops: CDR1 SEHNR, CDR2 FQNEAQ (reference sequence). The V and J genes are TRBV7-9 and TRBJ1-1; tentative D call: TRBD1 (5 bases). The sequence was obtained from a human donor with pleural tuberculosis. The sequencing input was peripheral blood. CDR3 loop: CASSLGRRSRELNTEAFF. CDR3 in DNA: TGTGCCAGCAGCTTAGGTCGCAGGTCCAGGGAGCTGAACACTGAAGCTTTCTTT.